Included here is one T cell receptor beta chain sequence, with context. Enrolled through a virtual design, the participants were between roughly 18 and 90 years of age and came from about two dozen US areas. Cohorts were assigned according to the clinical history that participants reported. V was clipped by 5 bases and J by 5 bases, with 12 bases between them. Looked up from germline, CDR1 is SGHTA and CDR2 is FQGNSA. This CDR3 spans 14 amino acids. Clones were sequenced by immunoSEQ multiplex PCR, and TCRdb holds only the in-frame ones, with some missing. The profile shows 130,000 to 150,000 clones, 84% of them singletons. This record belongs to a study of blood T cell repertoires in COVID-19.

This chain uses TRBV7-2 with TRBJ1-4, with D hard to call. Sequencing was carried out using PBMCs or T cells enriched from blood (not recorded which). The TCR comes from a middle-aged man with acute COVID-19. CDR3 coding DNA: TGTGCCAGCAGCCGCGGAGGGAAGAATGAAAAACTGTTTTTT. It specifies CASSRGGKNEKLFF.